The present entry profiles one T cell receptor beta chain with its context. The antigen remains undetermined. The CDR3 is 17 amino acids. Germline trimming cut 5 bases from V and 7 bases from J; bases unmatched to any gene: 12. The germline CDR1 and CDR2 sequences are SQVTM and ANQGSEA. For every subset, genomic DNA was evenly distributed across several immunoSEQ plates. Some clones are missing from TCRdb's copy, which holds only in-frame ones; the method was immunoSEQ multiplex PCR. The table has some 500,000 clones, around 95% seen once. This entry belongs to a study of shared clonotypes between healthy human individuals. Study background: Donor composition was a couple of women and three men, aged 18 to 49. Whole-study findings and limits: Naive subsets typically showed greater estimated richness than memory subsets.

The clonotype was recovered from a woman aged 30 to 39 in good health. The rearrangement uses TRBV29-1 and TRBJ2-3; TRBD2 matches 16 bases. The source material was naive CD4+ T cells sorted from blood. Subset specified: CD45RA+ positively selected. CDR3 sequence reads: CSVHPPGLAGGEYTQYF. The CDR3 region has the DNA TGCAGCGTTCACCCGCCGGGACTAGCGGGAGGGGAATATACGCAGTATTTT.